The rows below give T cell receptor beta chains drawn from one sample of a study of blood T cell repertoires in COVID-19. Sequenced by immunoSEQ multiplex PCR; TCRdb stores in-frame clones only, minus some. In the table there are about 330,000 clones, 80% to 90% of which are singletons. Specimen: PBMCs or T cells enriched from blood (not recorded which). The source is a woman under 40 who had recovered from COVID-19. The CDR3 runs from the conserved cysteine through the conserved F or W. The D gene is left open where the match is weak. Clone size is given for some rows only: seen once, a few or many times, or a class if the clone is expanded.

V	D	size	J	CDR3	DNA
TRBV2	TRBD2	NA	TRBJ2-3	CASRGAPPRGGYTDTQYF	TGTGCCAGCAGGGGAGCACCGCCGCGGGGGGGCTACACAGATACGCAGTATTTT
TRBV2	NA	NA	TRBJ1-4	CASSESGWTNEKLFF	TGTGCCAGCAGTGAATCAGGGTGGACTAATGAAAAACTGTTTTTT
TRBV5-6	TRBD2	NA	TRBJ2-7	CASSLDGTTSYEQYF	TGTGCCAGCAGCTTGGATGGGACTACCTCCTACGAGCAGTACTTC
TRBV3-1/TRBV3-2	NA	NA	TRBJ2-7	CASSGAARLCREQYF	TGTGCCAGCAGCGGCGCTGCCAGACTATGTAGGGAGCAGTACTTC
TRBV11-3	NA	NA	TRBJ2-3	CASSGGGHTDTQYF	TGTGCCAGCAGCGGAGGGGGCCACACAGATACGCAGTATTTT
TRBV30	NA	NA	TRBJ1-4	CAWKVGLSNEKLFF	TGTGCCTGGAAGGTGGGCCTTTCTAATGAAAAACTGTTTTTT
TRBV5-1	TRBD1	once	TRBJ2-7	CASSFGDRDEQYF	TGCGCCAGCAGCTTCGGGGACAGGGACGAGCAGTACTTC
TRBV11-1	NA	NA	TRBJ1-4	CASSQEGATNEKLFF	TGTGCCAGCAGCCAAGAGGGTGCAACTAATGAAAAACTGTTTTTT
TRBV5-4	TRBD2	NA	TRBJ2-5	CASSLAGGAQETQYF	TGTGCCAGCAGCTTGGCCGGGGGGGCCCAAGAGACCCAGTACTTC
TRBV14	NA	NA	TRBJ1-1	CASSQERASEAFF	TGTGCCAGCAGCCAAGAGAGGGCCTCTGAAGCTTTCTTT
TRBV4-1	NA	NA	TRBJ2-3	CASSIGAPSTDTQYF	TGCGCCAGCAGCATAGGGGCGCCTTCCACAGATACGCAGTATTTT
TRBV11-2	NA	NA	TRBJ1-1	CASSPDSHMNTEAFF	TGTGCCAGCAGCCCCGACTCACATATGAACACTGAAGCTTTCTTT
TRBV11-2	NA	NA	TRBJ2-1	CASSLEGGSYNEQFF	TGTGCCAGCAGCTTAGAGGGGGGCTCCTACAATGAGCAGTTCTTC
TRBV6-2/TRBV6-3	TRBD2	NA	TRBJ2-2	CASSYSPTAGPNTGELFF	TGTGCCAGCAGTTACTCTCCCACAGCGGGGCCGAACACCGGGGAGCTGTTTTTT
TRBV19	NA	NA	TRBJ1-2	CASNGPTRGDGYGYTF	TGTGCCAGTAATGGGCCTACACGGGGGGACGGCTATGGCTACACCTTC
TRBV7-3	NA	NA	TRBJ2-1	CASSLNLGEQFF	TGTGCCAGCAGCTTAAATCTAGGTGAGCAGTTCTTC
TRBV7-8	TRBD1	NA	TRBJ1-2	CASSPTGGWDGYTF	TGTGCCAGCAGCCCCACAGGGGGCTGGGATGGCTACACCTTC
TRBV2	TRBD1	NA	TRBJ1-5	CASSGGTGGIQPQHF	TGTGCCAGCAGCGGAGGGACAGGGGGAATTCAGCCCCAGCATTTT
TRBV19	NA	few	TRBJ1-6	CASRTAYNSPLHF	TGTGCCAGTCGGACAGCTTATAATTCACCCCTCCACTTT
TRBV19	NA	NA	TRBJ1-6	CASSSRGWSYNSPLHF	TGTGCCAGTTCTAGCAGGGGATGGTCCTATAATTCACCCCTCCACTTT
TRBV9	NA	NA	TRBJ1-2	CASSDTPTAYGYTF	TGTGCCAGCAGCGACACCCCGACAGCCTATGGCTACACCTTC
TRBV5-4	NA	NA	TRBJ2-3	CASSFGGRGSTDTQYF	TGTGCCAGCAGCTTCGGCGGGCGTGGGAGCACAGATACGCAGTATTTT
TRBV11-2	NA	once	TRBJ1-6	CASSERGGTYNSPLHF	TGTGCCAGCAGCGAACGGGGAGGCACCTATAATTCACCCCTCCACTTT
TRBV7-2	NA	NA	TRBJ2-1	CASSLAGGPYNEQFF	TGTGCCAGCAGCTTAGCAGGAGGGCCCTACAATGAGCAGTTCTTC
TRBV7-2	NA	NA	TRBJ1-6	CASSLGRGGSPLHF	TGTGCCAGCAGCTTGGGCAGGGGTGGATCACCCCTCCACTTT
TRBV7-2	NA	NA	TRBJ1-2	CASSYTPGDGYTF	TGTGCCAGCAGCTATACTCCCGGAGATGGCTACACCTTC
TRBV6-5	NA	NA	TRBJ1-4	CASSYSVPGRAEKLFF	TGTGCCAGCAGTTACTCGGTCCCAGGGAGGGCTGAAAAACTGTTTTTT
TRBV27	NA	NA	TRBJ2-6	CASSTTRRVFGAGANVLTF	TGTGCCAGCAGTACTACGAGGCGCGTCTTCGGGGCTGGGGCCAACGTCCTGACTTTC
TRBV3-1/TRBV3-2	NA	NA	TRBJ1-4	CASSQDRRAHEKLFF	TGTGCCAGCAGCCAAGACCGCAGGGCCCACGAAAAACTGTTTTTT